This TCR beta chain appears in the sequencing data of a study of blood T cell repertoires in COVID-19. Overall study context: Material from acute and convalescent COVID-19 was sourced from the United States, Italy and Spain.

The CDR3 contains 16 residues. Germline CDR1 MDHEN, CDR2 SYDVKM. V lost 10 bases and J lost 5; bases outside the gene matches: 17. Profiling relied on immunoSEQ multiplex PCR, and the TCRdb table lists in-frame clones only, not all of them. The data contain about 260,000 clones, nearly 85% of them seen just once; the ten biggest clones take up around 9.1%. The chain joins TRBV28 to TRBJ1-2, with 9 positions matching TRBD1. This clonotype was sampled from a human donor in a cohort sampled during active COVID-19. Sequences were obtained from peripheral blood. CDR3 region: CATQDRGVSGAYGYTF. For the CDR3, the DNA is TGTGCCACCCAGGACAGGGGCGTCTCGGGGGCATATGGCTACACCTTC.